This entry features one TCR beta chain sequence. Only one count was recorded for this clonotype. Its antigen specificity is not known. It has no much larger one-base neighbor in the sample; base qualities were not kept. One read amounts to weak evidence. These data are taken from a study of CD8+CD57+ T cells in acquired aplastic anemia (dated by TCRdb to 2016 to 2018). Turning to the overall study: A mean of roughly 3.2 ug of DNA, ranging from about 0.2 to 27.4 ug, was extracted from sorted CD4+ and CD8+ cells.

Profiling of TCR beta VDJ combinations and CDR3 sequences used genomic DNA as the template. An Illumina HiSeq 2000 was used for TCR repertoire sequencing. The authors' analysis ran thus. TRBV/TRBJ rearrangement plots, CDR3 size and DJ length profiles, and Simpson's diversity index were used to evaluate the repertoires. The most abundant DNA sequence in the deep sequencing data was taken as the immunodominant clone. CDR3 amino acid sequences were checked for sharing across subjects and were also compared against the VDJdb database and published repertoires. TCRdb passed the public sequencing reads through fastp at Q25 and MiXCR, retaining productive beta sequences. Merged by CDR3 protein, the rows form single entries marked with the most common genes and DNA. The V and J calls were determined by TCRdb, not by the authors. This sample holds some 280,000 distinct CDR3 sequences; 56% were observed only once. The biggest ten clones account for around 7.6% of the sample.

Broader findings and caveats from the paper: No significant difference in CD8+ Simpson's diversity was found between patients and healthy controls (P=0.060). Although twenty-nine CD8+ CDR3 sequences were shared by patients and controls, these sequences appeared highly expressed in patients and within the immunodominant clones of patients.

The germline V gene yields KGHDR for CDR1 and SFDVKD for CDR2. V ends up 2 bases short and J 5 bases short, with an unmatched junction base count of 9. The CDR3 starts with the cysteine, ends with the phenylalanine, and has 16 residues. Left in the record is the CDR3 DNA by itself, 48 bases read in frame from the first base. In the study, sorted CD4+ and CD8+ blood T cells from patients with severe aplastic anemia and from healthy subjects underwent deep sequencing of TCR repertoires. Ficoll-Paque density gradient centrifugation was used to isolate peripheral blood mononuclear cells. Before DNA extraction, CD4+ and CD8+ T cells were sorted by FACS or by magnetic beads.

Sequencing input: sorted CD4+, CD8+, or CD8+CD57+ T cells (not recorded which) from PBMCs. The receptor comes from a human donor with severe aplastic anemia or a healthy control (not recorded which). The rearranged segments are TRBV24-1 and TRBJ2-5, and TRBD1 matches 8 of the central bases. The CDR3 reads CATSDSGRGRRETQYF. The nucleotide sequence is TGTGCCACCAGTGATTCTGGCAGGGGGCGCCGGGAGACCCAGTACTTC.